This T cell receptor beta chain stems from a study of OX40 agonist ivuxolimab in advanced cancers. With 2 bases removed from V and 0 bases from J, the gap between germline ends came to 5 bases. The CDR3 loop spans 15 amino acids. Germline assignment: CDR1 SGHTA and CDR2 FQGNSA. The protocol was immunoSEQ multiplex PCR, while the TCRdb copy is restricted to in-frame clones and leaves out a portion. The table has fewer than 200,000 clones, under 95% seen once. The sample in question was CD4+ or CD8+ T cells sorted from blood, obtained in a trial of the OX40 agonist ivuxolimab. The origin of this receptor is an adult with an advanced solid tumor such as melanoma, head and neck, liver or kidney cancer. The chain employs TRBV7-2 and TRBJ1-6; the D is unclear. The CDR3 nucleotides read TGTGCCAGCAGCTTACTGAGCTCCTATAATTCACCCCTCCACTTT. Protein product: CASSLLSSYNSPLHF.